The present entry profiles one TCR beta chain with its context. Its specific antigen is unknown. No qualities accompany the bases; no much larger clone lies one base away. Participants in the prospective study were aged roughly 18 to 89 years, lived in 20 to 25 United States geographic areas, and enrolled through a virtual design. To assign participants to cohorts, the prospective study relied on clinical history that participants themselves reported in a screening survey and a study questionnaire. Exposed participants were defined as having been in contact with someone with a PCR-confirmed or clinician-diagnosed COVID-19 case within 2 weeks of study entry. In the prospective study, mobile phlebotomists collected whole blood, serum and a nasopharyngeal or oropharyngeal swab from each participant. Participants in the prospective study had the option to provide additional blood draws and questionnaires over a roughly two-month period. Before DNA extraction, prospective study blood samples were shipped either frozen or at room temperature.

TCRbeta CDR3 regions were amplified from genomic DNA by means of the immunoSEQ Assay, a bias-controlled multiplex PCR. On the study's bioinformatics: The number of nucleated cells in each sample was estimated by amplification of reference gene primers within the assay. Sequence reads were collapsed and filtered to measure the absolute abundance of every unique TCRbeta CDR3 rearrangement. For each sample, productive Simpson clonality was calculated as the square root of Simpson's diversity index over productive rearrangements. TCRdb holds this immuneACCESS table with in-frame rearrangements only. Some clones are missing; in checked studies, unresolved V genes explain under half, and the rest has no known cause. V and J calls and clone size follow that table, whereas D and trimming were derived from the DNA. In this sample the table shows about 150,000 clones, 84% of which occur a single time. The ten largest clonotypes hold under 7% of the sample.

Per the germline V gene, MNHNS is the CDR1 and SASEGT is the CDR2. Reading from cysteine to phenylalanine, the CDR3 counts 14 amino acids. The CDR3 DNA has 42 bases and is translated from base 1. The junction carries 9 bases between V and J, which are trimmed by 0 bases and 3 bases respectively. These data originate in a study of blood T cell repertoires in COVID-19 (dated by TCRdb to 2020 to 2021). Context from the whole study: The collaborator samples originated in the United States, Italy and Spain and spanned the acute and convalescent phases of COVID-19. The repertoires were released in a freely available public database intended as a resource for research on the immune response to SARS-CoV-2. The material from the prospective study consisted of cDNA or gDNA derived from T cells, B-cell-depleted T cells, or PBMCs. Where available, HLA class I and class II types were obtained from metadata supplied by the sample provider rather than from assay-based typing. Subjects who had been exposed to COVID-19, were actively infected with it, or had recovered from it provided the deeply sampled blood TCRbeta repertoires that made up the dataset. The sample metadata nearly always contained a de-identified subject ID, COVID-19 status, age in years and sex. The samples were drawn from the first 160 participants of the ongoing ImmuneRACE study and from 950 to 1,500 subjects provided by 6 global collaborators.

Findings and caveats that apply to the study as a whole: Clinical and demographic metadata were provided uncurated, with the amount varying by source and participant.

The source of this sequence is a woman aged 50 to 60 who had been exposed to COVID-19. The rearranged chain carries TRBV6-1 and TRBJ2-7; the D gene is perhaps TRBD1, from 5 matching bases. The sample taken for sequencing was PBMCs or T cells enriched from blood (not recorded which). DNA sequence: TGTGCCAGCAGTGAAGCTGACAGTTACTACGAGCAGTACTTC. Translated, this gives CASSEADSYYEQYF.